The clone carrying this T cell receptor beta chain showed up just a few times. Antigen: not known. The sample comes from a study of T cells in Graves' hyperthyroidism and ophthalmopathy. PBMCs stemmed from less than 13 ml fresh peripheral blood. RNA transcripts served as the template for amplifying TCR beta CDR3 regions. In the first-round RT-PCR of the TCR CDR3, the HTBI primer set was used. Each CDR3 protein is one row after TCRdb ran MiXCR on the multiplex PCR reads. Of about 560,000 distinct CDR3 sequences listed, 16% are singletons. Trimming pared 5 bases from V and 10 bases from J, leaving 12 bases between. CDR3 length: 12 amino acids. Study-wide results and caveats: Stable hyperthyroidism was told apart from ophthalmopathy by a model built on 13 V-J features. In blood, most of the thyroid clonotypes expanded above 0.001 were also present. Onset of ophthalmopathy came a median 6.5 months after the model predicted it.

V usage is TRBV12-3 or TRBV12-4 and J usage is TRBJ2-1, with unresolved D. The sample taken for sequencing was blood. The TCR was taken from a woman between 18 and 29 years old with Graves' hyperthyroidism. The CDR3 here is CASSKESGEQFF. In nucleotides, the CDR3 is TGTGCCAGCAGTAAAGAGTCTGGGGAGCAGTTCTTC.